This T cell receptor beta chain was recovered during a study of cytomegalovirus exposure and HLA in healthy donors. Germline V gene sequence: CDR1 KGHSH, CDR2 LQKENI. This CDR3 has 15 amino acids. The V and J ends lost 3 bases and 4 bases, in that order; junction bases with no gene match: 7. Use of 60 Vbeta and 13 Jbeta primers characterized the PCR. Measured with immunoSEQ multiplex PCR; TCRdb has only the in-frame clones, and not every one. Seen here are around 90,000 clones, approximately 56% observed once, and the top ten hold around 5.5%. The sequenced sample was PBMCs. The receptor was derived from a woman under 40 in good health and CMV-seropositive. The chain combines TRBV18 with TRBJ2-7, with 9 bases matching TRBD2. The CDR3 DNA sequence: TGTGCCAGCTCACCCGCGGGGGGGCAAGGGTACGAGCAGTACTTC. Translated, it gives CASSPAGGQGYEQYF.